This entry features one T cell receptor (beta chain) sequence. Participants were aged about 18 to 100 years from some 24 US areas. Cohort 3 recovered donors had two negative PCRs, clearance, or symptom resolution. The sample comes from a study of blood T cell repertoires in COVID-19. For the study at large: Sites across the United States, Italy and Spain contributed samples from acute and convalescent COVID-19.

Produced via immunoSEQ multiplex PCR; TCRdb's table is partial and in-frame only. The table records roughly 190,000 clones, roughly 82% of them present only once. The sample comprised PBMCs or T cells enriched from blood (not recorded which). The sequence was obtained from a man aged 35 to 55 who had recovered from COVID-19.

CDR3 in amino acids: CAWSVWEGPTEAFF. In nucleotides, the CDR3 is TGTGCCTGGAGTGTATGGGAGGGCCCCACTGAAGCTTTCTTT. The chain is built from TRBV30 and TRBJ1-1; D remains unclear. CDR1 GTSNPN and CDR2 SVGIG come from the germline V gene (reference sequence). This CDR3 contains 14 residues. V gave up 0 bases and J gave up 4 bases, with 12 bases separating them.